These 28 T cell receptor beta chains came from one sample sequenced in a study of blood T cell repertoires in COVID-19 (dated by TCRdb to the early 2020s). Libraries were made using the immunoSEQ multiplex PCR assay. TCRdb re-hosts the immuneACCESS table, in-frame sequences only. Its copies lack some clones; in the studies checked, an unresolved V gene accounts for under half of them, and the cause for the rest is not known. The sample data list about 270,000 clones, and around 86% of these were observed just once. Clones ranked in the top ten supply roughly 3% of the sample. Input material: PBMCs or T cells enriched from blood (not recorded which). The receptors derive from a woman under 30 who had recovered from COVID-19.

This chain joins TRBV30 and TRBJ1-6; D is possibly TRBD1 (6 bases). Trimming pared 0 bases from V and 0 bases from J, leaving 6 bases between. Germline V CDR1 and CDR2: GTSNPN, SVGIG (reference sequence). The CDR3 runs to 15 residues. DNA for the CDR3: TGTGCCTGGAGTGTAGGGGGCTCCTATAATTCACCCCTCCACTTT. Encoded protein: CAWSVGGSYNSPLHF.

The chain has TRBV7-3 and TRBJ2-2; tentative D call: TRBD2 (5 bases). The CDR3 has 13 amino acids. V gave up 8 bases and J gave up 1 base, with 8 bases separating them. Per the germline V gene, CDR1 is SGHTA and CDR2 is FQGTGA. Here the CDR3 reads CASGGENTGELFF. In nucleotides, the CDR3 is TGTGCCAGCGGAGGAGAGAACACCGGGGAGCTGTTTTTT.

The CDR3: CASSPTGVVADTQYF. Here the CDR3 DNA reads TGCGCCAGCAGCCCGACGGGGGTTGTGGCAGATACGCAGTATTTT. This sequence joins TRBV4-3 and TRBJ2-3; possibly TRBD2 for D (6 bases). Germline CDR1 reads LGHNA; CDR2 reads YSLEER. This CDR3 spans 15 amino acids. The V and J ends lost 4 bases and 4 bases respectively, with 15 bases between them.

V gene TRBV18 combines with J gene TRBJ2-5; 9 positions agree with TRBD2. There are 16 residues in the CDR3. With 3 bases clipped from V and 2 bases from J, the junction kept 7 bases outside the gene matches. Germline V gene lookup returns CDR1 KGHSH and CDR2 LQKENI. The CDR3 reads CASSPGIAGVQETQYF. In DNA, the CDR3 is TGTGCCAGCTCACCCGGGATAGCGGGGGTTCAAGAGACCCAGTACTTC.

The rearrangement uses TRBV5-6 and TRBJ2-1; 8 nucleotides agree with TRBD2. After removal of 0 bases from V and 9 bases from J, the junction contained 17 bases not matched to a gene. Germline CDR1 and CDR2: SGHDT and YYEEEE. The CDR3 is made up of 18 amino acids. The CDR3 is CASSLGRGGHYVIGEQFF. The CDR3 DNA reads as TGTGCCAGCAGCTTGGGACGGGGGGGCCACTACGTCATTGGTGAGCAGTTCTTC.

The chain combines TRBV7-2 with TRBJ1-6; 8 nucleotides line up with TRBD1. CDR1 is SGHTA, CDR2 FQGNSA, per germline. The CDR3 extends over 16 amino acids. V lost 4 bases and J lost 8; bases outside the gene matches: 10. The chain's CDR3 is CASSSRTGKSDSPLHF. In DNA, the CDR3 is TGTGCCAGCAGCTCTAGGACAGGGAAATCAGATTCACCCCTCCACTTT.

The chain carries TRBV7-8 and TRBJ2-7; 7 bases map to TRBD1. The CDR3 length is 14 residues. The ends lost 0 bases at V and 2 bases at J; junction bases unmatched: 1. The V gene's germline CDR1 is SGHVS and CDR2 FQNEAQ. The DNA for the CDR3 is TGTGCCAGCAGCTTAGCACAGGGGCCCTACGAGCAGTACTTC. This translates into CASSLAQGPYEQYF. Combining the CDR3 with reference TRBV7-8 and TRBJ2-7 gives the whole variable domain GAGVSQSPRYKVAKRGQDVALRCDPISGHVSLFWYQQALGQGPEFLTYFQNEAQLDKSGLPSDRFFAERPEGSVSTLKIQRTQQEDSAVYLCASSLAQGPYEQYFGPGTRLTVT.

This clone was seen many times. The chain employs TRBV4-1 and TRBJ2-1; no clear D gene. The V gene lost 0 bases and the J gene lost 1 base, with 7 bases spanning the gap. The germline V gene has CDR1 MGHRA and CDR2 YSYEKL. This CDR3 contains 15 residues. The DNA for the CDR3 is TGCGCCAGCAGCCAAGACGTGCTATCCTACAATGAGCAGTTCTTC. This encodes CASSQDVLSYNEQFF.

CDR3 residues: CASSAAGADENTEAFF. CDR3 DNA sequence: TGTGCCAGCAGTGCGGCAGGGGCTGATGAGAACACTGAAGCTTTCTTT. The chain combines TRBV25-1 with TRBJ1-1, with D possibly TRBD1 on 6 matching bases. There are 16 residues in the CDR3. V was cut by 4 bases and J by 1 base, with 16 bases left in between. Germline CDR1 is MGHDK and CDR2 is SYGVNS.

The chain employs TRBV11-2 and TRBJ1-1; the match to TRBD1 covers 7 bases. V gave up 4 bases and J gave up 4 bases; unmatched junction bases: 12. Germline-derived CDR1 and CDR2 are SGHAT and FQNNGV. There are 16 residues in the CDR3. CDR3 sequence: CASSSQGVGLATEAFF. The CDR3 nucleotides are TGTGCCAGCAGCTCGCAGGGGGTGGGCCTGGCCACTGAAGCTTTCTTT.

The V call is TRBV7-9, the J call TRBJ1-1; 8 bases map to TRBD1. CDR1 is SEHNR and CDR2 is FQNEAQ in the germline V gene (reference sequence). The CDR3 consists of 15 residues. V shed 3 bases, J shed 4 bases, and the junction held 7 bases outside the gene matches. In DNA, the CDR3 is TGTGCCAGCAGCTTGTTCGGGACAGGAGGCACTGAAGCTTTCTTT. It translates to CASSLFGTGGTEAFF.

This chain joins TRBV12-5 and TRBJ1-1; D is perhaps TRBD1 (6 bases). The germline gives CDR1 LGHNT, CDR2 FRNRAP. Trimming took off 0 bases at V and 7 bases at J, with 12 bases between the two ends. The CDR3 has 14 amino acids. CDR3 residues: CASGLVQGNGEAFF. In DNA form, the CDR3 reads TGTGCTAGTGGTTTGGTACAGGGTAATGGTGAAGCTTTCTTT.

The chain employs TRBV7-9 and TRBJ2-3; TRBD2 agrees at 9 bases. This CDR3 contains 16 residues. Germline V gene sequence: CDR1 SEHNR, CDR2 FQNEAQ (reference sequence). The trim removed 5 bases at V and 5 bases at J, leaving 11 bases unmatched. Here the CDR3 reads CASSPTGRGGVDTQYF. The CDR3 DNA is TGTGCCAGCAGCCCCACAGGGCGGGGGGGCGTAGATACGCAGTATTTT.

This chain joins TRBV7-2 and TRBJ2-2; D is undetermined. The germline V gene has CDR1 SGHTA and CDR2 FQGNSA. The length of the CDR3 is 12 residues. The V end lost 5 bases, the J end lost 2 bases, and 3 bases lay between the germline ends. The CDR3 sequence: CASSPNTGELFF. The CDR3 coding sequence is TGTGCCAGCAGCCCAAACACCGGGGAGCTGTTTTTT. The whole variable domain, filled in from reference TRBV7-2 and TRBJ2-2, reads GAGVSQSPSNKVTEKGKDVELRCDPISGHTALYWYRQSLGQGLEFLIYFQGNSAPDKSGLPSDRFSAERTGGSVSTLTIQRTQQEDSAVYLCASSPNTGELFFGEGSRLTVL.

The V and J genes are TRBV11-2 and TRBJ1-1, with 10 bases fitting TRBD1. Unmatched junction bases numbered 5, after V lost 5 bases and J lost 5 bases. Germline V gives CDR1 SGHAT, CDR2 FQNNGV. This CDR3 comprises 14 residues. The DNA of the CDR3 is TGTGCCAGCAGCCGGGACAGGGGCAGGACTGAAGCTTTCTTT. Translated: CASSRDRGRTEAFF.

The rearrangement links TRBV28 to TRBJ2-3; 12 nucleotides match TRBD1. V lost 1 base to trimming and J lost 4 bases; unmatched junction nucleotides: 15. The germline gives CDR1 MDHEN, CDR2 SYDVKM. This CDR3 comprises 20 residues. The CDR3 DNA reads as TGTGCCAGCAGTTTATCCCCCTACGCCGGGACAGGGGGCGCGTCAGATACGCAGTATTTT. This translates into CASSLSPYAGTGGASDTQYF.

The V and J genes are TRBV6-2 or TRBV6-3 and TRBJ2-7, with D perhaps matching TRBD1 (6 bases). The CDR3 totals 14 residues. V shed 2 bases and J shed 0 bases, with 8 bases lying between them. Germline CDR1 is MNHEY and CDR2 is SVGEGT. CDR3 DNA: TGTGCCAGCAGTTACGGGACAAACTCCTACGAGCAGTACTTC. It specifies CASSYGTNSYEQYF.

This chain links TRBV27 with TRBJ1-2, with a possible D match to TRBD1 (5 bases). V was trimmed by 3 bases and J by 7 bases, leaving 12 bases between them. The CDR3 covers 13 residues. Germline values: CDR1 MNHEY, CDR2 SMNVEV (reference sequence). In nucleotides, the CDR3 is TGTGCCAGCAGTTTTGGCGGGGGGACTGGCTACACCTTC. The encoded protein is CASSFGGGTGYTF.

This clone appeared a single time. J is TRBJ2-2 and V is TRBV3-1 (or the pseudogene TRBV3-2); TRBD2 matches 12 bases. Trimming at V came to 4 bases and at J to 3 bases, leaving 3 bases not matched to a gene. The CDR3 contains 16 residues. Germline lookup yields CDR1 LGHDT and CDR2 YNNKEL (reference sequence). CDR3 in amino acids: CASSPLAGGYTGELFF. The CDR3 DNA reads as TGTGCCAGCAGCCCACTAGCGGGGGGTTACACCGGGGAGCTGTTTTTT.

This clone was seen just once. The V gene is TRBV2, the J gene TRBJ1-5; the match to TRBD1 covers 9 bases. V trimming: 6 bases; J trimming: 2 bases; junction bases outside the gene matches: 5. This CDR3 is built from 15 residues. CDR1 and CDR2 from the germline V gene are SNHLY and FYNNEI. The CDR3 coding sequence is TGTGCCAGCAGAACGGGACAGGGCGGCAATCAGCCCCAGCATTTT. Protein: CASRTGQGGNQPQHF.

The V gene is TRBV2, the J gene TRBJ1-2, with 9 positions matching TRBD1. The germline V gene encodes CDR1 SNHLY and CDR2 FYNNEI. The trim removed 7 bases at V and 1 base at J, leaving 7 bases unmatched. This CDR3 has 15 amino acids. The CDR3: CASTRGTGFNYGYTF. The CDR3 DNA is TGTGCCAGCACTCGGGGGACAGGGTTTAACTATGGCTACACCTTC.

The chain has TRBV7-8 and TRBJ2-3; D unclear. V lost 6 bases, J lost 1 base, and 14 bases lay in between. This CDR3 is built from 15 residues. Germline CDR1 is SGHVS and CDR2 is FQNEAQ. Here the CDR3 DNA reads TGTGCCAGCAGTCGATCCCCGGTGGGCACAGATACGCAGTATTTT. Amino acids: CASSRSPVGTDTQYF.

The chain carries TRBV5-1 and TRBJ2-7; TRBD2 matches at 9 bases. V shed 1 base and J 5 bases; nucleotides not matched to a gene: 19. Germline CDR1 reads SGHRS; CDR2 reads YFSETQ. The CDR3 spans 19 residues. For the CDR3, the DNA is TGCGCCAGCAGCTTGAAAAGGGTTTGGGGGATAGCGGGAGATGACGAGCAGTACTTC. Amino acid sequence: CASSLKRVWGIAGDDEQYF.

This clone was seen only once. This sequence joins TRBV9 and TRBJ2-3; the match to TRBD2 covers 7 bases. The V gene's germline CDR1 is SGDLS and CDR2 YYNGEE. The junction had 3 bases not matched to a gene; V was cut back by 0 bases and J by 5 bases. This CDR3 spans 14 amino acids. The CDR3 DNA is TGTGCCAGCAGCGTAGGGGAGGGGAGAGATACGCAGTATTTT. The encoded protein is CASSVGEGRDTQYF.

J is TRBJ2-7 and V is TRBV11-3, with TRBD1 matching over 8 bases. The V gene end was trimmed by 5 bases and the J gene end by 4 bases; junction bases not matched to a gene: 10. In germline, CDR1 is SGHNT, CDR2 YENEEA. This CDR3 has 15 amino acids. CDR3 sequence (DNA): TGTGCCAGCAGCCCTAGAGCAGGGGGCCCGTACGAGCAGTACTTC. It translates to CASSPRAGGPYEQYF.

This chain uses TRBV24-1 with TRBJ1-2, with unresolved D. V lost 4 bases, J lost 4 bases, and 12 bases lay in between. The CDR3 length is 14 residues. Germline CDR1 reads KGHDR; CDR2 reads SFDVKD. The CDR3 protein is CATSDQTRSYGYTF. The CDR3 coding sequence is TGTGCCACCAGTGACCAGACACGCTCCTATGGCTACACCTTC.

CDR3 DNA: TGTGCCAGCAGCTCAGGGGGTACTGAAGCTTTCTTT. The encoded protein is CASSSGGTEAFF. V usage is TRBV5-8 and J usage is TRBJ1-1, with TRBD1 matching 7 bases. The germline V gene encodes CDR1 SGHTS and CDR2 YDEGEE. V trimming: 3 bases; J trimming: 5 bases; junction bases outside the gene matches: 1. The CDR3 runs to 12 residues.

The CDR3 sequence: CASLQWAGQNTEAFF. The CDR3 DNA is TGCGCCAGCCTCCAATGGGCTGGGCAGAACACTGAAGCTTTCTTT. The chain joins TRBV4-1 to TRBJ1-1; D is unresolved. With 8 bases removed from V and 1 base from J, the gap between germline ends came to 17 bases. This CDR3 comprises 15 residues. Germline-derived CDR1 and CDR2 are MGHRA and YSYEKL.